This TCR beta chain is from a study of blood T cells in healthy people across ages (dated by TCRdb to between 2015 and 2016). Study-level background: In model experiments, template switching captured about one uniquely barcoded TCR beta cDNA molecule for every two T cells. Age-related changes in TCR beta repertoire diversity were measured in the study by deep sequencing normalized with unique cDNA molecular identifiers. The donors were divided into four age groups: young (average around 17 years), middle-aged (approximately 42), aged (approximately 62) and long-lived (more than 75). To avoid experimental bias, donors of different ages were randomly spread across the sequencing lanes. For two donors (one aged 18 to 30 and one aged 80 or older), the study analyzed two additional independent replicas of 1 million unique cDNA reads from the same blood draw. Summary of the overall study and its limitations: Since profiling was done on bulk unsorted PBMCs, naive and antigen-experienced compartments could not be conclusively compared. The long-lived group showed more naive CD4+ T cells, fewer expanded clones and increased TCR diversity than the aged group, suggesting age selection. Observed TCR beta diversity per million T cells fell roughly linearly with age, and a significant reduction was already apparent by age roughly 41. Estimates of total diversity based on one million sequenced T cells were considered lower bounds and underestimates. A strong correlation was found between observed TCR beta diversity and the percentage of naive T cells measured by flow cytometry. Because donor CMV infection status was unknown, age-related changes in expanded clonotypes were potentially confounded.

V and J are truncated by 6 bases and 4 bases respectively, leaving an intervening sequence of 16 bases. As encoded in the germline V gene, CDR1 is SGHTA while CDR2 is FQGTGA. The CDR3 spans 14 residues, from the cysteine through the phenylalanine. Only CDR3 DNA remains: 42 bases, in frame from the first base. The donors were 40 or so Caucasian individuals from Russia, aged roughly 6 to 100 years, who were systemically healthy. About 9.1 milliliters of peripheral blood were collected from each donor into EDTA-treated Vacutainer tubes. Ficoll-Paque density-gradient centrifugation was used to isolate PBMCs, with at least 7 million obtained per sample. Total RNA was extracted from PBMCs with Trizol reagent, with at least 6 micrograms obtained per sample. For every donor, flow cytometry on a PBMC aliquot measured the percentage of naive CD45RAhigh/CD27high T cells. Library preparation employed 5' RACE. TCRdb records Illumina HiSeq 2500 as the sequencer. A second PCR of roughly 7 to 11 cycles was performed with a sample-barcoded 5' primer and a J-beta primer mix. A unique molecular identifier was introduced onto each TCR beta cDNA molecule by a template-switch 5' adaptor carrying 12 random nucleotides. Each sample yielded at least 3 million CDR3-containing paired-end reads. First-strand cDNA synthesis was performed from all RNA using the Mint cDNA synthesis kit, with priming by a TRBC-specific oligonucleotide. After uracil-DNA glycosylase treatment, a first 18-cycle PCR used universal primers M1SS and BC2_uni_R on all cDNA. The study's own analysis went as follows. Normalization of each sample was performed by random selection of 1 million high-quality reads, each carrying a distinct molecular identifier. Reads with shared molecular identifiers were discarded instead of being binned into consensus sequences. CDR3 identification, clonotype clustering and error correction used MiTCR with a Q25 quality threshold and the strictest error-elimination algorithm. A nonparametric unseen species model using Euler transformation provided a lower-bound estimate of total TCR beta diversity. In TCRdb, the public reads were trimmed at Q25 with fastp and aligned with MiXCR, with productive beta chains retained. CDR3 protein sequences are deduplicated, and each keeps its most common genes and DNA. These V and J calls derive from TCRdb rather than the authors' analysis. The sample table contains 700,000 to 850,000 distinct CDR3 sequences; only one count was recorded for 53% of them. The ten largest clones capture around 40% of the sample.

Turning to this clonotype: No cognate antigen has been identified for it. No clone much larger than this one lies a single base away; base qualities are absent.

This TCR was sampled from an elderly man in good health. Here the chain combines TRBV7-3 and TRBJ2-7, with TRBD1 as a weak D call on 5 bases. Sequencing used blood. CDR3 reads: CASSLQAEGYEQYF. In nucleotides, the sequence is TGTGCCAGCAGTTTACAGGCAGAAGGGTACGAGCAGTACTTC.